A single sample gave rise to the 9 T cell receptor beta chains below, sequenced in a study of vaccination effects on CD4 cells after COVID-19. The data were produced by immunoSEQ multiplex PCR, yet TCRdb's version contains in-frame clones alone and is incomplete. The table lists over 60,000 clones, approximately 76% of them singletons. Their antigens are not known. Antigen-specific CD4+ T cell clonotypes were called by their expansion after viral peptide-pool culture in ViraFEST. The authors isolated CD4+ T cells after roughly eleven days of culture. Nucleocapsid antibody tests were negative, and the vaccine recipients had no prior SARS-CoV-2 infection. Material: CD4+ T cells from PBMCs cultured with HCoV-NL63 spike peptides, obtained before COVID-19 vaccination. These receptors were collected from a human donor who received a COVID-19 vaccine.

J is TRBJ2-5 and V is TRBV7-2; 10 bases align to TRBD2. CDR3 length: 17 amino acids. V lost 2 bases and J lost 5; bases outside the gene matches: 11. Germline V gene sequence: CDR1 SGHTA, CDR2 FQGNSA. The CDR3 loop reads CASSLRFSGGSGETQYF. The CDR3 bases are TGTGCCAGCAGCTTAAGGTTTAGCGGGGGGTCCGGTGAGACCCAGTACTTC.

This chain connects TRBV9 to TRBJ1-1, with 8 bases identical to TRBD1. Per the germline V gene, CDR1 is SGDLS and CDR2 is YYNGEE. This CDR3 has 20 amino acids. Unmatched junction bases numbered 19, after V lost 3 bases and J lost 0 bases. In DNA form, the CDR3 reads TGTGCCAGCAGCGACCACGACGGGACAGGAAGACAAATCATGAACACTGAAGCTTTCTTT. This gives the protein CASSDHDGTGRQIMNTEAFF.

The V call is TRBV20-1, the J call TRBJ1-2; the D is unclear. The CDR3 is 10 amino acids. In germline, CDR1 is DFQATT, CDR2 SNEGSKA (reference sequence). The V gene lost 4 bases and the J gene lost 6 bases, with 6 bases spanning the gap. The CDR3 protein is CSAKMDGYTF. The CDR3 DNA reads as TGCAGTGCTAAAATGGATGGCTACACCTTC.

V usage is TRBV9 and J usage is TRBJ2-5; 9 positions match TRBD2. Per germline, CDR1 SGDLS and CDR2 YYNGEE. The CDR3 totals 15 residues. After removal of 0 bases from V and 5 bases from J, the junction contained 5 bases not matched to a gene. The chain's CDR3 is CASSVAGSGGETQYF. In nucleotides, the CDR3 is TGTGCCAGCAGCGTAGCCGGCAGCGGGGGGGAGACCCAGTACTTC.

This clone was found a few times. V gene TRBV5-1 combines with J gene TRBJ2-3; D is undetermined. This CDR3 has 15 amino acids. Deletions cut 0 bases from V and 1 base from J, with 9 bases between. CDR1 is SGHRS and CDR2 is YFSETQ in the germline V gene. The CDR3 spells CASSLDPVGTDTQYF. DNA of the CDR3: TGCGCCAGCAGCTTGGACCCGGTTGGCACAGATACGCAGTATTTT.

The J gene is TRBJ1-5, the V gene TRBV6-4; TRBD1 matches 7 bases. CDR3 length: 13 amino acids. V lost 3 bases and J lost 4; bases outside the gene matches: 0. CDR1 and CDR2 from the germline V gene are MRHNA and SNTAGT. The chain's CDR3 is CASSEQGNQPQHF. In nucleotides, the CDR3 is TGTGCCAGCAGTGAACAGGGGAATCAGCCCCAGCATTTT.

The V gene is TRBV5-1, the J gene TRBJ2-3; D remains ambiguous. CDR1 and CDR2 (germline): SGHRS, YFSETQ. V was trimmed by 0 bases and J by 5 bases, leaving 4 bases between them. The CDR3 covers 12 residues. Written as DNA, the CDR3 is TGCGCCAGCAGCTTGGATCTAGATACGCAGTATTTT. It codes for CASSLDLDTQYF.

The chain recombines TRBV12-1 with TRBJ2-7; whether TRBD1, the table's D call, matches the DNA was not checked. TRBV12-1 is classified as a pseudogene. The CDR3 contains 13 residues. In DNA form, the CDR3 reads TGTGCCAGCAGCTCCCGTTACCGACAGGGGGTGGACGTC. This codes for CASSSRYRQGVDV.

This sequence joins TRBV7-9 and TRBJ2-3, with D hard to call. This CDR3 has 14 residues. V dropped 7 bases and J dropped 0 bases, with 11 bases sitting between them. The germline V gene has CDR1 SEHNR and CDR2 FQNEAQ (reference sequence). This CDR3 reads CASTSSSSTDTQYF. The CDR3, as DNA: TGTGCCAGCACCTCAAGCAGCAGCACAGATACGCAGTATTTT.